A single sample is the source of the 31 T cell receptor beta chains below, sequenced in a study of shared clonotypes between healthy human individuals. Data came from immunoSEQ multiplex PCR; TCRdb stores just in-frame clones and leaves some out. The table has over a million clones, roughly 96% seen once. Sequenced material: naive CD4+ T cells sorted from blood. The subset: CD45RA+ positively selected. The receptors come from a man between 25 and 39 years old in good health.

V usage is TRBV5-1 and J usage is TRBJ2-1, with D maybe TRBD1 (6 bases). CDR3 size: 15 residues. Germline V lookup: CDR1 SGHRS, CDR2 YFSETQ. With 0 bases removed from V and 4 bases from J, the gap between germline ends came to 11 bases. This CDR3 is CASSLEGQNYNEQFF. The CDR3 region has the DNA TGCGCCAGCAGCTTGGAAGGACAGAATTACAATGAGCAGTTCTTC.

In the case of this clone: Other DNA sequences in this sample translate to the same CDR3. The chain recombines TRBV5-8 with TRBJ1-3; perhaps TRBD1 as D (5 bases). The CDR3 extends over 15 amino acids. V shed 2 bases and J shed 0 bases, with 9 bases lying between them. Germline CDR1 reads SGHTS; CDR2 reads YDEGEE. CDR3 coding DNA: TGTGCCAGCAGCTTAGGACAAATCTCTGGAAACACCATATATTTT. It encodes CASSLGQISGNTIYF. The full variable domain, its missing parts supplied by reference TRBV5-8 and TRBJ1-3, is EAGVTQSPTHLIKTRGQQATLRCSPISGHTSVYWYQQALGLGLQFLLWYDEGEERNRGNFPPRFSGRQFPNYSSELNVNALELEDSALYLCASSLGQISGNTIYFGEGSWLTVV.

This CDR3 is CASSSLGGASTDTQYF. The CDR3 bases are TGTGCCAGCAGCTCTCTAGGGGGAGCTAGCACAGATACGCAGTATTTT. The chain carries TRBV7-2 and TRBJ2-3, with D tentatively TRBD1 (6 bases). The CDR3 length is 16 residues. The V end was cut by 4 bases, the J end by 0 bases, with 14 bases between. Germline assignment: CDR1 SGHTA and CDR2 FQGNSA. The complete variable domain, with remaining parts taken from reference TRBV7-2 and TRBJ2-3, reads GAGVSQSPSNKVTEKGKDVELRCDPISGHTALYWYRQSLGQGLEFLIYFQGNSAPDKSGLPSDRFSAERTGGSVSTLTIQRTQQEDSAVYLCASSSLGGASTDTQYFGPGTRLTVL.

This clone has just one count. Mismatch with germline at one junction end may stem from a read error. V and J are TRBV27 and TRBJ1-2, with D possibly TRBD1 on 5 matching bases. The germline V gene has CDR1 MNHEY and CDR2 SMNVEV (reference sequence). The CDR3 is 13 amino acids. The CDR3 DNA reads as TGTGCCAGCCCCTTCTCGCGGGGCTCCAAGAACGCCTTC. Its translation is CASPFSRGSKNAF.

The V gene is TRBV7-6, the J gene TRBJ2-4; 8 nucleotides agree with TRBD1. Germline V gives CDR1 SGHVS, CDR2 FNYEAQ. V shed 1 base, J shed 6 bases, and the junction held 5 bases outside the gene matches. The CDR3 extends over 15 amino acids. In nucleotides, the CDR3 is TGTGCCAGCAGCTTAGAGACAGGGGTCGGAAACATTCAGTACTTC. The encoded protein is CASSLETGVGNIQYF.

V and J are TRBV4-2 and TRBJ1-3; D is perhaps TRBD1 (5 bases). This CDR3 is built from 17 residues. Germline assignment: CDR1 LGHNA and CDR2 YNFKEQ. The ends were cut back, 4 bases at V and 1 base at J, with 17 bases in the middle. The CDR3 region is CASSPWGSRLSGNTIYF. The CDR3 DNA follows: TGTGCCAGCAGCCCGTGGGGCAGCAGATTATCTGGAAACACCATATATTTT.

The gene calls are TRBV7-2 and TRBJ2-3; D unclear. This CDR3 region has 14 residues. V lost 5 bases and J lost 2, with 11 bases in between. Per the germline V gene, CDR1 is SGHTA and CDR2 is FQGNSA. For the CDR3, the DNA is TGTGCCAGCAGCCCCTTTTACACCACAGATACGCAGTATTTT. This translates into CASSPFYTTDTQYF.

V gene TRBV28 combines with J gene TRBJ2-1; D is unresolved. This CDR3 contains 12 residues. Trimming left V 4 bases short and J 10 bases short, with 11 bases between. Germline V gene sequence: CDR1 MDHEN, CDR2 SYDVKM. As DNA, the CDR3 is TGTGCCAGCAGTTCGGGTATTTCCGAGCAGTTCTTC. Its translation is CASSSGISEQFF.

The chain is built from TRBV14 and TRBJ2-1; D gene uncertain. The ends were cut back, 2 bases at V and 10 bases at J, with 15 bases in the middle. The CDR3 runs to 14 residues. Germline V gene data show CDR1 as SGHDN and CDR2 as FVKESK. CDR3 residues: CASSQLSNRVEQFF. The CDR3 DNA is TGTGCCAGCAGCCAACTATCAAATCGGGTAGAGCAGTTCTTC.

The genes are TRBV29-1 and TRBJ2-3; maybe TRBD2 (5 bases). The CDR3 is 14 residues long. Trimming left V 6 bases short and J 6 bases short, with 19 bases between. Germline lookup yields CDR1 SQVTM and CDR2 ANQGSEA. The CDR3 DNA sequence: TGCAGCGTGGAGGAACTGGCATCGGCGGATACGCAGTATTTT. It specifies CSVEELASADTQYF.

The CDR3 spells CASSLYRGSEQYF. CDR3 DNA sequence: TGTGCCAGCAGCTTATACAGGGGAAGCGAGCAGTACTTC. This sequence joins TRBV7-7 and TRBJ2-7; 7 positions agree with TRBD1. Germline CDR1 and CDR2: SSHAT and FNYEAQ (reference sequence). There are 13 residues in the CDR3. V lost 2 bases and J lost 6; bases outside the gene matches: 4.

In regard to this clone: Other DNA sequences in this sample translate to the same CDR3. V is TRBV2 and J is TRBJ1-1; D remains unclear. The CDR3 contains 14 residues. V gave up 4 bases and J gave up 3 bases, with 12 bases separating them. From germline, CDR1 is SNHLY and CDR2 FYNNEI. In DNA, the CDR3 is TGTGCCAGCAGTGTAGAGGGTTTAGACACTGAAGCTTTCTTT. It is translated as CASSVEGLDTEAFF.

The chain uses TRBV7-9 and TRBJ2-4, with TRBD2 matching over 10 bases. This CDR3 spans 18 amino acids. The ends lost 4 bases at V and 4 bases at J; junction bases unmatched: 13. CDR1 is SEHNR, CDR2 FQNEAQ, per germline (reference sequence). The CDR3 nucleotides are TGTGCCAGCAGCTATCCCCCACGACTAGCGGGTTCGAAAAACATTCAGTACTTC. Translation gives CASSYPPRLAGSKNIQYF.

The CDR3: CASSVQGASNTEAFF. CDR3 nucleotide sequence: TGCGCCAGCAGTGTCCAGGGGGCCTCGAACACTGAAGCTTTCTTT. The chain links TRBV10-1 to TRBJ1-1, with TRBD1 matching over 8 bases. The CDR3 sequence is 15 residues long. V shed 4 bases, J shed 1 base, and the junction held 5 bases outside the gene matches. Germline V gene data show CDR1 as WNHNN and CDR2 as SYGVQD (reference sequence).

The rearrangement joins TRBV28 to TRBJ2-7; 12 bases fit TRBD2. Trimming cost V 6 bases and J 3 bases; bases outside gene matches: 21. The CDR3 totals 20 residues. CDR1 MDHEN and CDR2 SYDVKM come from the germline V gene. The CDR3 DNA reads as TGTGCCAGCAGGGACAGCCTAAGGACTAGCGGGGACGTAAAGTTCTACGAGCAGTACTTC. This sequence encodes CASRDSLRTSGDVKFYEQYF.

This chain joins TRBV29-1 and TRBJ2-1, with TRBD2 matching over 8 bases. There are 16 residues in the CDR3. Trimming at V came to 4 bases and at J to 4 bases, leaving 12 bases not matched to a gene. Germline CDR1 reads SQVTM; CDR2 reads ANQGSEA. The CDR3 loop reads CSVVPSLRGGYNEQFF. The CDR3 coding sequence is TGCAGCGTTGTACCCAGTCTACGGGGGGGTTACAATGAGCAGTTCTTC.

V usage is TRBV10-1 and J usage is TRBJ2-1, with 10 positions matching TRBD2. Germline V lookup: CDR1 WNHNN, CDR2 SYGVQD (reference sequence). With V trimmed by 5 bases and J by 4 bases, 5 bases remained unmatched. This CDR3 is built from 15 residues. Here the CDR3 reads CASSPSGRRYNEQFF. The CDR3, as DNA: TGCGCCAGCAGTCCTAGCGGGAGAAGGTACAATGAGCAGTTCTTC.

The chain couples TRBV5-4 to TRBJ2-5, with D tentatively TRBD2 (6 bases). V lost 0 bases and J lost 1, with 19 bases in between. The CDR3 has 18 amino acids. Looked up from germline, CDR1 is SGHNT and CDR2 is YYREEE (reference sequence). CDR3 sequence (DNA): TGTGCCAGCAGCTTGGCCGTCTTGGGGGGAGGCCGCCAAGAGACCCAGTACTTC. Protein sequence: CASSLAVLGGGRQETQYF.

CDR3 in amino acids: CATSRDPHVGEQYF. In DNA, the CDR3 is TGTGCCACCAGCAGAGACCCACATGTTGGCGAGCAGTACTTC. The chain recombines TRBV15 with TRBJ2-7; D is undetermined. Germline values: CDR1 LNHNV, CDR2 YYDKDF (reference sequence). Trimming removed 0 bases from V and 6 bases from J, with 12 bases in between. The length of the CDR3 is 14 residues.

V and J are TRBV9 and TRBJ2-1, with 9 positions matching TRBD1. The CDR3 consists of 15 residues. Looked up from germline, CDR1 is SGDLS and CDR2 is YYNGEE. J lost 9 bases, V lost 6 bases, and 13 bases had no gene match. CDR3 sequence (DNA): TGTGCCAGCACCCCGAGGGGGACAGGGTTTAGTGAGCAGTTCTTC. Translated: CASTPRGTGFSEQFF.

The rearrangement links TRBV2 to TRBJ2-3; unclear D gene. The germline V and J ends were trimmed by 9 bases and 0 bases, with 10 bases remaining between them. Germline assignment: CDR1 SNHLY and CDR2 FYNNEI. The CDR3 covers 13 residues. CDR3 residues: CARRPRSTDTQYF. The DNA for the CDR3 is TGTGCCAGAAGACCTAGGAGCACAGATACGCAGTATTTT.

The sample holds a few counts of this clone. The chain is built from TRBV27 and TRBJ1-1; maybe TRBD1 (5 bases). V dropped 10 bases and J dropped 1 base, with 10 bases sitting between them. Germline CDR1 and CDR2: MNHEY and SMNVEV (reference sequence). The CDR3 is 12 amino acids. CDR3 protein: CATGGRNTEAFF. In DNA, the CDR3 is TGTGCCACCGGGGGACGGAACACTGAAGCTTTCTTT.

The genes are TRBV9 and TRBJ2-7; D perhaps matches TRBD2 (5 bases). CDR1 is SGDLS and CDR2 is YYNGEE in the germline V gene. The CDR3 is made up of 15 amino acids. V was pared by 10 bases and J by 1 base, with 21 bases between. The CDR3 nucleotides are TGTGCCTTGAATTCAGGTGAGGACTCGTCCTACGAGCAGTACTTC. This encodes CALNSGEDSSYEQYF.

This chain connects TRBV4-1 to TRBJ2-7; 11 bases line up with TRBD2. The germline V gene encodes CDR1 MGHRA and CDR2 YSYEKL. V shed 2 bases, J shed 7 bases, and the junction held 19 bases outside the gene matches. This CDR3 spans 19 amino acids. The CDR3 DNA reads TGCGCCAGCAGCCAAAGATTTTTGGTTAGCGGGAGGGTATCGGAAGAGCAGTACTTC. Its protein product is CASSQRFLVSGRVSEEQYF.

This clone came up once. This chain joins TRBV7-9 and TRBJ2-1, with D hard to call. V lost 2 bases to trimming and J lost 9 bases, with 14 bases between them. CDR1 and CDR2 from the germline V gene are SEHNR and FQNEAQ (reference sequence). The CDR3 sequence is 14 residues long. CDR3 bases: TGTGCCAGCAGCTTACAGTCCTCCCCCCCTGAGCAGTTCTTC. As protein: CASSLQSSPPEQFF. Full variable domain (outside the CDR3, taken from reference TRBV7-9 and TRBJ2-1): DTGVSQNPRHKITKRGQNVTFRCDPISEHNRLYWYRQTLGQGPEFLTYFQNEAQLEKSRLLSDRFSAERPKGSFSTLEIQRTEQGDSAMYLCASSLQSSPPEQFFGPGTRLTVL.

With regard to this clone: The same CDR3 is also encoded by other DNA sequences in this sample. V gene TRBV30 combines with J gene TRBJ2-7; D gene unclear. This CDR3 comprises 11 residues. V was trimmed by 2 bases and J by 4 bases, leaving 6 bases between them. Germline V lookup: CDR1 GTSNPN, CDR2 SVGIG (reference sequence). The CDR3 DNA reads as TGTGCCTGGAGTACCCTGTACGAGCAGTACTTC. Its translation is CAWSTLYEQYF.

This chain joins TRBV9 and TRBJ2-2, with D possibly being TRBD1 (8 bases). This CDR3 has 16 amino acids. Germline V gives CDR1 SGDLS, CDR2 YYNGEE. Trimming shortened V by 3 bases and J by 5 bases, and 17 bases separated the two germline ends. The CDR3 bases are TGTGCCAGCAGCGAACAGGGGGGGCGAACTACCGGGGAGCTGTTTTTT. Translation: CASSEQGGRTTGELFF.

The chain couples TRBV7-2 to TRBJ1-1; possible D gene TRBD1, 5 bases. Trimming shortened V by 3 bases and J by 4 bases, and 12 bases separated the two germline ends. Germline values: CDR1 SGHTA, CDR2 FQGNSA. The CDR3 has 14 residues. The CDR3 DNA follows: TGTGCCAGCAGCTTTGGGGGAGAAGGCACTGAAGCTTTCTTT. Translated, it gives CASSFGGEGTEAFF.

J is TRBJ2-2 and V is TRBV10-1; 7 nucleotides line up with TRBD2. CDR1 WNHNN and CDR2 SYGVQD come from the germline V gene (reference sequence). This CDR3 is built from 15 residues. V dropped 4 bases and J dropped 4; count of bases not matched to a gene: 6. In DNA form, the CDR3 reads TGCGCCAGCAGTGGCGGGACTACATCCACCGGGGAGCTGTTTTTT. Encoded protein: CASSGGTTSTGELFF.

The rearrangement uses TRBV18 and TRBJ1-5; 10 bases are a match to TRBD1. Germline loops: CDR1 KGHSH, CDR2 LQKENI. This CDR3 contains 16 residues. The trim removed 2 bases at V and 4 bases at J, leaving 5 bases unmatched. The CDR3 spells CASSPGGQGWNQPQHF. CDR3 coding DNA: TGTGCCAGCTCACCAGGGGGACAGGGGTGGAATCAGCCCCAGCATTTT.

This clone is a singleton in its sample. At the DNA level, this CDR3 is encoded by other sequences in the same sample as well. The DNA for the CDR3 is TGTGCCAGTAGCGGACTAGCGGGAGTAGGAGAGCAGTACTTC. This sequence encodes CASSGLAGVGEQYF. The V call is TRBV19, the J call TRBJ2-7; 13 bases map to TRBD2. Per the germline V gene, CDR1 is LNHDA and CDR2 is SQIVND (reference sequence). The CDR3 has 14 residues. V trimming: 6 bases; J trimming: 7 bases; junction bases outside the gene matches: 6.